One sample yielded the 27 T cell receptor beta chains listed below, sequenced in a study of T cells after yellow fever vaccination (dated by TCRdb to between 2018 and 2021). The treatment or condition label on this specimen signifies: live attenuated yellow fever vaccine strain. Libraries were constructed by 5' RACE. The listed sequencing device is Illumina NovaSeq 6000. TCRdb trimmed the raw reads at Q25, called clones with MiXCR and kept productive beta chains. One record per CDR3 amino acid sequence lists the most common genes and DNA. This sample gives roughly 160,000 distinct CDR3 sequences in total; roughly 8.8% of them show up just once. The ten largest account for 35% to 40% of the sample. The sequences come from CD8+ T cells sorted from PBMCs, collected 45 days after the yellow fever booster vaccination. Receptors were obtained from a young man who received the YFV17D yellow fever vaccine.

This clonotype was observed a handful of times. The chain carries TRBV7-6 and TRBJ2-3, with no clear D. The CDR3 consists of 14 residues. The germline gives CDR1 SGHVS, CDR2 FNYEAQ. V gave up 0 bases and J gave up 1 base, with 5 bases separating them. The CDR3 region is CASSLADGTDTQYF. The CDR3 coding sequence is TGTGCCAGCAGCTTAGCGGACGGCACAGATACGCAGTATTTT.

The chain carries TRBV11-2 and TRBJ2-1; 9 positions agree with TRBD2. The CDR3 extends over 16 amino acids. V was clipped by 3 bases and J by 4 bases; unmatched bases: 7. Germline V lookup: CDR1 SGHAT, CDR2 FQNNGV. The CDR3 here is CASSFHSGGYYNEQFF. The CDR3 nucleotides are TGTGCCAGCAGCTTCCATAGCGGGGGATATTACAATGAGCAGTTCTTC.

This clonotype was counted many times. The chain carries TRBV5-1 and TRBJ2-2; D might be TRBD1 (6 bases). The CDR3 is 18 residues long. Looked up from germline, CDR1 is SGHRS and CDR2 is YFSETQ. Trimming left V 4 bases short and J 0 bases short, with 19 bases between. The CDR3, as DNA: TGCGCCAGCAGCCCATCCTCCGGCCCAGGGGCGAACACCGGGGAGCTGTTTTTT. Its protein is CASSPSSGPGANTGELFF.

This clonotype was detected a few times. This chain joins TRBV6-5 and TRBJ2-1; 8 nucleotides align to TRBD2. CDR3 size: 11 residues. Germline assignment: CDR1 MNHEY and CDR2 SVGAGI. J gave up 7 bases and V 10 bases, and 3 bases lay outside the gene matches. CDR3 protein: CATGLANEQFF. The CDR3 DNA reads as TGTGCCACCGGACTAGCAAATGAGCAGTTCTTC.

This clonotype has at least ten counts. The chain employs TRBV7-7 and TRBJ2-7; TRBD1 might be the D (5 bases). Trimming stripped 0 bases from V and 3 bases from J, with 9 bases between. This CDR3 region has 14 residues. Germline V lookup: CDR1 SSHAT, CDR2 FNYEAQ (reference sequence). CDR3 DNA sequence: TGTGCCAGCAGCTTAGCGGACAAGGACTACGAGCAGTACTTC. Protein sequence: CASSLADKDYEQYF.

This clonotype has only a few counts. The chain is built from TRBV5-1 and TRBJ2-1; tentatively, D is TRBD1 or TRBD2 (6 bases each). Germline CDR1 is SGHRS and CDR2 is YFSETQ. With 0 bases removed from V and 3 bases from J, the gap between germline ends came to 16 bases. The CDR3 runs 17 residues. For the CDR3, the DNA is TGCGCCAGCAGCTTGGTCGCAGGAGGGGGATTCTACAATGAGCAGTTCTTC. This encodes CASSLVAGGGFYNEQFF.

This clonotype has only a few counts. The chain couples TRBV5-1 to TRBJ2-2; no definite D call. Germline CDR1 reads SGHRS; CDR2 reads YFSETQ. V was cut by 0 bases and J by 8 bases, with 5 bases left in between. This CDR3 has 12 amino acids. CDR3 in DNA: TGCGCCAGCAGCTTGGAATGGGGGGAGCTGTTTTTT. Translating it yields CASSLEWGELFF.

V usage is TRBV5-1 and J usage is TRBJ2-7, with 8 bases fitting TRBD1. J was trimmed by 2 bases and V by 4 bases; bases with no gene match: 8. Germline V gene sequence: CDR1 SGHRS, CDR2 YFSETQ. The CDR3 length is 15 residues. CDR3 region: CASSLQGQGPYEQYF. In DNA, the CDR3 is TGCGCCAGCAGCCTCCAAGGACAGGGTCCCTACGAGCAGTACTTC.

CDR3 sequence reads: CASSQAASGGMETQYF. The CDR3 DNA reads as TGCGCCAGCAGCCAAGCGGCCAGCGGGGGTATGGAGACCCAGTACTTC. The rearrangement links TRBV4-1 to TRBJ2-5, with 8 bases aligning to TRBD2. Germline CDR1 reads MGHRA; CDR2 reads YSYEKL. The CDR3 sequence is 16 residues long. V dropped 1 base and J dropped 5; count of bases not matched to a gene: 9.

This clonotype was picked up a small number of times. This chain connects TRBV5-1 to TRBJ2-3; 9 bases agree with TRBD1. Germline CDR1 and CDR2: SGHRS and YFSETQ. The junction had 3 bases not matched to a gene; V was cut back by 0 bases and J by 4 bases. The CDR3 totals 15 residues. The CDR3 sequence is CASSLEGQGSDTQYF. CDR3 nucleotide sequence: TGCGCCAGCAGCTTGGAGGGACAGGGTTCAGATACGCAGTATTTT.

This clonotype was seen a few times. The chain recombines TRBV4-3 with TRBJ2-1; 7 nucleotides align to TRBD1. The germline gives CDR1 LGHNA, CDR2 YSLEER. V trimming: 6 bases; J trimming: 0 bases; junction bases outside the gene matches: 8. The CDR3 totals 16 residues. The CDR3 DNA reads TGCGCCAGCAGACCGGGACAGTTTACCTCCTACAATGAGCAGTTCTTC. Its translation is CASRPGQFTSYNEQFF.

Written as DNA, the CDR3 is TGCGCCAGCAGCTTAGGTGAAAGCTCCTACAATGAGCAGTTCTTC. This codes for CASSLGESSYNEQFF. This chain joins TRBV5-1 and TRBJ2-1, with D hard to call. The germline CDR1 and CDR2 sequences are SGHRS and YFSETQ. This CDR3 spans 15 amino acids. V shed 2 bases and J shed 0 bases, with 9 bases lying between them.

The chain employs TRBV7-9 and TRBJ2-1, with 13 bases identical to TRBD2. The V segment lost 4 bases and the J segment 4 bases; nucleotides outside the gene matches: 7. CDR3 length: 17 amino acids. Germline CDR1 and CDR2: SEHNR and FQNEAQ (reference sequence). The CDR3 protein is CASSSGLAGAFYNEQFF. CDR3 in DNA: TGTGCCAGCAGCTCCGGACTAGCGGGGGCATTTTACAATGAGCAGTTCTTC.

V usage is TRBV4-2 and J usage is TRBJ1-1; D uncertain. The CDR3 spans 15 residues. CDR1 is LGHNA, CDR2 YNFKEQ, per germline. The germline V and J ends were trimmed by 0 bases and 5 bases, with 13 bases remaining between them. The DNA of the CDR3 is TGTGCCAGCAGCCAAGATTACGGCGGCTCGACTGAAGCTTTCTTT. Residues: CASSQDYGGSTEAFF.

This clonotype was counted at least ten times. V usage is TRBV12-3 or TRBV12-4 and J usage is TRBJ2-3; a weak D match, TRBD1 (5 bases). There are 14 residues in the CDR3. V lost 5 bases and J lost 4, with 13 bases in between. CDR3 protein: CASSQGNWADTQYF. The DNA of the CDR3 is TGTGCCAGCAGTCAGGGAAATTGGGCAGATACGCAGTATTTT.

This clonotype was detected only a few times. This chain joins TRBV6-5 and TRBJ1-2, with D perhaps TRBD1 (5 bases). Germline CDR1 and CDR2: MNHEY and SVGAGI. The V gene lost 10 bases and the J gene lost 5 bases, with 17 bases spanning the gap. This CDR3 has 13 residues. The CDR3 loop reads CAISPGRSYGYTF. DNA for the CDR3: TGTGCCATCTCACCGGGACGGTCATATGGCTACACCTTC.

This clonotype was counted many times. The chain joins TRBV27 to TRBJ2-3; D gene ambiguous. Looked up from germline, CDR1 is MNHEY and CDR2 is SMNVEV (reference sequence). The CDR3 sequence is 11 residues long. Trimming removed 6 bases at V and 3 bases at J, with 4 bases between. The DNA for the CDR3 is TGTGCCAGCAGCGCGACAGATACGCAGTATTTT. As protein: CASSATDTQYF.

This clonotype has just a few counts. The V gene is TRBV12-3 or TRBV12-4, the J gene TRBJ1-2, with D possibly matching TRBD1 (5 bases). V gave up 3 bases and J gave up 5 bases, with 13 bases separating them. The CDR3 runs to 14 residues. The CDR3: CASSFGGGGYGYTF. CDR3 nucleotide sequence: TGTGCCAGCAGTTTCGGTGGGGGTGGATATGGCTACACCTTC.

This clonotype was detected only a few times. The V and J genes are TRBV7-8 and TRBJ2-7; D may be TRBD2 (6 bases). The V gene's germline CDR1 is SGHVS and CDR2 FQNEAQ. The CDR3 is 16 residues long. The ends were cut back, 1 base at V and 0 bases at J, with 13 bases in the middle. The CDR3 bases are TGTGCCAGCAGCTTAGGTGCCTTCGGGAGCTCCTACGAGCAGTACTTC. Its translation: CASSLGAFGSSYEQYF.

CDR3 loop: CASSLVSGVTNEQFF. The CDR3, as DNA: TGCGCCAGCAGCTTGGTTAGCGGGGTGACCAATGAGCAGTTCTTC. The chain couples TRBV5-1 to TRBJ2-1; 8 nucleotides agree with TRBD2. V lost 0 bases, J lost 6 bases, and 5 bases stayed unmatched. The germline CDR1 and CDR2 sequences are SGHRS and YFSETQ. The CDR3 loop spans 15 amino acids.

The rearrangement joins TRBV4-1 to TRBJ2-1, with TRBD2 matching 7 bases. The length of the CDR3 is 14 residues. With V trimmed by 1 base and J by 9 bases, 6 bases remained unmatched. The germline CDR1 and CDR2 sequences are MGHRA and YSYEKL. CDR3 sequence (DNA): TGCGCCAGCAGCCAAGCGGGGGGATTGGGTGAGCAGTTCTTC. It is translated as CASSQAGGLGEQFF.

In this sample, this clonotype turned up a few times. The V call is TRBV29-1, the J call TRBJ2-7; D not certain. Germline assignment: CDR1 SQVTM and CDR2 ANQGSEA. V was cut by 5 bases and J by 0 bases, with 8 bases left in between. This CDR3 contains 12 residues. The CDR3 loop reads CSVRSSSYEQYF. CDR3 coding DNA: TGCAGCGTTCGAAGCAGCTCCTACGAGCAGTACTTC.

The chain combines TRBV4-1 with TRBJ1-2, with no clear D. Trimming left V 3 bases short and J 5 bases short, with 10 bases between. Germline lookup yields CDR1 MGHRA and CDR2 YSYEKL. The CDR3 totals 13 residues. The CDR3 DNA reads TGCGCCAGCAGCCAGGGTCTGGCTTATGGCTACACCTTC. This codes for CASSQGLAYGYTF.

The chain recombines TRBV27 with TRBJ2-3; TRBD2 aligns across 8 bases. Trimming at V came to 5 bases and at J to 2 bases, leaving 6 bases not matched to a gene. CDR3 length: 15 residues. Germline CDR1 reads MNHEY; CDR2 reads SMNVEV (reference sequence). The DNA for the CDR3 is TGTGCCAGCAGTGGGCAGCGGGGGTACACAGATACGCAGTATTTT. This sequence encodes CASSGQRGYTDTQYF.

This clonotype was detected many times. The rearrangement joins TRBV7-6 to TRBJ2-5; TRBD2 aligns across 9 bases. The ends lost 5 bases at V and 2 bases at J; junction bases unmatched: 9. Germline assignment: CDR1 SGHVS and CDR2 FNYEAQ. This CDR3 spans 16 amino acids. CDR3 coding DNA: TGTGCCAGCAGCGGAGGATTTAGCGGGGGTCAAGAGACCCAGTACTTC. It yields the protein CASSGGFSGGQETQYF.

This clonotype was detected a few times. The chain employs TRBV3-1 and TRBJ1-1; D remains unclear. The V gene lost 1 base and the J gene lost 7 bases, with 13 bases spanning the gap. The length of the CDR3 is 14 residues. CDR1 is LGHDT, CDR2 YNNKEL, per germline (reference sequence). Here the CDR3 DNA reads TGTGCCAGCAGCCAAGTTGGGGATTGGGTTGAAGCTTTCTTT. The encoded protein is CASSQVGDWVEAFF.

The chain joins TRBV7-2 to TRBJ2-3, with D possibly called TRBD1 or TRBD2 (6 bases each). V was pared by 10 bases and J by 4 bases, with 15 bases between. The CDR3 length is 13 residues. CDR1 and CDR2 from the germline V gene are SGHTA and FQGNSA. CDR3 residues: CATTLGGADTQYF. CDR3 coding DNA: TGTGCCACAACACTGGGGGGCGCAGATACGCAGTATTTT. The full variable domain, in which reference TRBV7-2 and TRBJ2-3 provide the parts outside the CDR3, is GAGVSQSPSNKVTEKGKDVELRCDPISGHTALYWYRQSLGQGLEFLIYFQGNSAPDKSGLPSDRFSAERTGGSVSTLTIQRTQQEDSAVYLCATTLGGADTQYFGPGTRLTVL.